The entry below gives a single T cell receptor beta chain sequence along with its context. As yet, its antigen is unknown. The cohort excluded patients with autoimmune disease history or systemic immunosuppression. The CDR3 has 15 residues. V lost 1 base to trimming and J lost 2 bases; unmatched junction nucleotides: 2. Germline V gene data show CDR1 as SGDLS and CDR2 as YYNGEE. Sequenced by immunoSEQ multiplex PCR; TCRdb stores in-frame clones only, minus some. The sample has roughly 53,000 clones; more than 85% are singletons. These data come from a study of OX40 agonist ivuxolimab in advanced cancers. The overall study: Ivuxolimab is an agonistic anti-OX40 (CD134) antibody, and patients were treated with it. Regarding the study as a whole: Within 6 weeks, CD4+ and CD8+ blood T cells expanded clonally at 0.1 to 3.0 mg/kg. More expanded clones were found, on average, in CD8+ than in CD4+ T cells.

This TCR came from an adult with an advanced solid tumor such as melanoma, head and neck, liver or kidney cancer. This chain joins TRBV9 and TRBJ2-2; 7 bases agree with TRBD1. This material consisted of CD4+ or CD8+ T cells sorted from blood, taken in a trial of the OX40 agonist ivuxolimab. CDR3 in DNA: TGTGCCAGCAGCGTAAGGGGGCCTAACACCGGGGAGCTGTTTTTT. Amino acids: CASSVRGPNTGELFF.